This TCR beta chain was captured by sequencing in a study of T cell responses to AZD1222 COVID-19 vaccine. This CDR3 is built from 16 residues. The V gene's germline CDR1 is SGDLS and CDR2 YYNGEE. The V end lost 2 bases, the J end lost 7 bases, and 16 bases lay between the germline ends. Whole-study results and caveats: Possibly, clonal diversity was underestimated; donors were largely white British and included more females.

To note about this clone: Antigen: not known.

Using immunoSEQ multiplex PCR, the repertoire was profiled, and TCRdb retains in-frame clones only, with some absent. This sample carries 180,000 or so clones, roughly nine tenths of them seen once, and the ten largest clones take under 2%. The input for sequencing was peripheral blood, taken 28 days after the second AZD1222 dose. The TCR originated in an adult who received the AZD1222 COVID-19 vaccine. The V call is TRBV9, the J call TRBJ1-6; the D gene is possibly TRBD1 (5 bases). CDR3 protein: CASSVLGDFLNSPLHF. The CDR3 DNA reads TGTGCCAGCAGCGTTCTCGGGGACTTTTTAAATTCACCCCTCCACTTT.